This record concerns one T cell receptor beta chain sequence. The data belong to a study of T-cell reconstitution after alpha-beta-depleted transplantation in children. Unique molecular identifiers were built into the TCRbeta library. MiXCR, run by TCRdb on the PCR reads, gives a single entry per CDR3 protein. Of around 480,000 distinct CDR3 sequences detected, about 31% appear once; the ten largest clones hold 2% to 3%. This specimen consisted of PBMCs from the stem cell graft donor, obtained from the stem cell graft. The TCR was taken from a human donor who donated a stem cell graft to a child with aplastic anemia.

The CDR3 DNA reads as TGCAGTGCTGCGCCTAGCGGGCAGTTTAATGAGCAGTTCTTC. Protein product: CSAAPSGQFNEQFF. This chain uses TRBV20-1 with TRBJ2-1, with TRBD2 identical over 8 bases. Germline CDR1 is DFQATT and CDR2 is SNEGSKA (reference sequence). Trimming took 5 bases from V and 7 from J; bases not matched to a gene: 10. The CDR3 extends over 14 amino acids.